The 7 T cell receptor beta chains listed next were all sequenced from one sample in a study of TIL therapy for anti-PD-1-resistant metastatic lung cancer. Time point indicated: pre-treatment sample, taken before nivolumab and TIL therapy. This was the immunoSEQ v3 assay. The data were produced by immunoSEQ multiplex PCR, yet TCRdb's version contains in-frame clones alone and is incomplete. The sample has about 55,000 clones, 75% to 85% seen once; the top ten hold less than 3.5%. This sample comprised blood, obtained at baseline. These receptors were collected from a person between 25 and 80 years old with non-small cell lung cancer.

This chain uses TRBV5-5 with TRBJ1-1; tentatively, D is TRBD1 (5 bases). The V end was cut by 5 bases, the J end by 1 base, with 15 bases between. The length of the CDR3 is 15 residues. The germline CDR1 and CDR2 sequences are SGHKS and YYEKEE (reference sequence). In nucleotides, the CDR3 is TGTGCCAGCAGTTTTATCCCTGGGGCGAACACTGAAGCTTTCTTT. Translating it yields CASSFIPGANTEAFF.

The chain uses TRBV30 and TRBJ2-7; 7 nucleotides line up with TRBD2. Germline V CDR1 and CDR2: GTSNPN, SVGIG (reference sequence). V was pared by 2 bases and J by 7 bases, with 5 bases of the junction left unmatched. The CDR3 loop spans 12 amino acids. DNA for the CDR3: TGTGCCTGGAGTATGGGGCGGGGGGAGCAGTACTTC. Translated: CAWSMGRGEQYF.

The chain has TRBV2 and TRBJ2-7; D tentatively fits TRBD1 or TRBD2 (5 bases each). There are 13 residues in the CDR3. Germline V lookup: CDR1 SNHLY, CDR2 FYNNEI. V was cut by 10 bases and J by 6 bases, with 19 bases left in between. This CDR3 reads CATVGAGRIEQYF. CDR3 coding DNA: TGTGCCACCGTGGGAGCAGGGCGCATCGAGCAGTACTTC.

This CDR3 reads CATSRGDTQYF. The CDR3 DNA is TGTGCCACCAGTCGGGGAGATACGCAGTATTTT. The chain joins TRBV24-1 to TRBJ2-3, with a weak D call TRBD2 (5 bases). Germline CDR1 is KGHDR and CDR2 is SFDVKD. V was shortened by 6 bases and J by 5 bases, with 5 bases between the two germline ends. The CDR3 totals 11 residues.

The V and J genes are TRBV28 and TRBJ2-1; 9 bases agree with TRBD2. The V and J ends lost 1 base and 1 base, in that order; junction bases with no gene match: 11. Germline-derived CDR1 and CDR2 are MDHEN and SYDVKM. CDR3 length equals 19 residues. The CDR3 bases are TGTGCCAGCAGTTTATCTGCGGGGGGGGATGTTAAATCCTACAATGAGCAGTTCTTC. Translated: CASSLSAGGDVKSYNEQFF.

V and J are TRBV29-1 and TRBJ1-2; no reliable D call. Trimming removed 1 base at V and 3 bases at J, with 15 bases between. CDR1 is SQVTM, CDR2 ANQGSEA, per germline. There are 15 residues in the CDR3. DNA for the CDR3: TGCAGCGTTGAAGGAAGGAGCACAGCAGACTATGGCTACACCTTC. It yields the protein CSVEGRSTADYGYTF.

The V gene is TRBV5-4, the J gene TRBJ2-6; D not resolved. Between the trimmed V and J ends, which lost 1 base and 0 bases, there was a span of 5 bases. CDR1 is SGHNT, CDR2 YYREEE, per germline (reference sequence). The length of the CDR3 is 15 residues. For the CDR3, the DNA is TGTGCCAGCAGCTTGTTGAGCTCTGGGGCCAACGTCCTGACTTTC. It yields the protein CASSLLSSGANVLTF.